This T cell receptor beta chain derives from a study of spatial heterogeneity in lung cancer. V lost 3 bases to trimming and J lost 2 bases, with 11 bases between them. Germline CDR1 reads DFQATT; CDR2 reads SNEGSKA (reference sequence). This CDR3 is 15 amino acids long. Time point noted: sample taken at primary tumor resection. Unsorted whole RNA of tumor, nontumor lung or frozen PBMC was sequenced. MiXCR, applied by TCRdb to the 5' RACE reads, yields one record per CDR3 protein. The sample has 43,000 or so distinct CDR3 sequences; approximately 7% are singletons. This clonotype was recorded many times.

V is TRBV20-1 and J is TRBJ2-6; D ambiguous. The sequence derives from a female donor with early-stage non-small cell lung cancer. Here the sequenced sample was PBMCs, taken at surgery. The CDR3 here is CSASRVAAGANVLTF. In DNA, the CDR3 is TGCAGTGCTAGTAGGGTTGCGGCTGGGGCCAACGTCCTGACTTTC.